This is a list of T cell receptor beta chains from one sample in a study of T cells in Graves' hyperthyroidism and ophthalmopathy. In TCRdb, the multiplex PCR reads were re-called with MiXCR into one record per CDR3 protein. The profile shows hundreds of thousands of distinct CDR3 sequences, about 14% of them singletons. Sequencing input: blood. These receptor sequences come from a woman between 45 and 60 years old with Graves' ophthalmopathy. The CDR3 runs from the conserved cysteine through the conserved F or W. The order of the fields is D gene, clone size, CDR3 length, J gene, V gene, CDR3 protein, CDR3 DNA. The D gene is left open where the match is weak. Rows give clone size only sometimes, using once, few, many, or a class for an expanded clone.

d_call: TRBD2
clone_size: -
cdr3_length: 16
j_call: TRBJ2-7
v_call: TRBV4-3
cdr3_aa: CASSQDTSGLTYEQYF
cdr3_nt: TGCGCCAGCAGCCAAGATACTAGCGGACTAACCTACGAGCAGTACTTC

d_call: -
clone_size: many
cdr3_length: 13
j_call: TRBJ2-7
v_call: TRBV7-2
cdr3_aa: CASSLGQRFEQYF
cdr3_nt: TGTGCCAGCAGCTTGGGACAACGTTTCGAGCAGTACTTC

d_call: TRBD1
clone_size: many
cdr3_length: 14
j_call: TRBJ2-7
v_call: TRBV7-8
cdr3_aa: CASSSYGTESEQYF
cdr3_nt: TGTGCCAGCAGCTCGTACGGGACAGAAAGCGAGCAGTACTTC

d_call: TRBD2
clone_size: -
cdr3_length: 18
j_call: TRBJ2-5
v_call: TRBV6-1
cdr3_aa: CASSDQGLAGVTGETQYF
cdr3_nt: TGTGCCAGCAGTGACCAGGGACTAGCGGGAGTGACAGGAGAGACCCAGTACTTC

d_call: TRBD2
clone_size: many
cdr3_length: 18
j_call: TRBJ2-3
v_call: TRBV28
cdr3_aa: CASSLLAGVLVPTDTQYF
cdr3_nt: TGTGCCAGCAGTTTACTAGCGGGAGTTCTGGTCCCGACAGATACGCAGTATTTT

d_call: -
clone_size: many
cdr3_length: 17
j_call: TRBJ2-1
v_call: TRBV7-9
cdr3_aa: CASSLVGRQGSYNEQFF
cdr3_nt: TGTGCCAGCAGCTTAGTTGGTCGGCAGGGCTCCTACAATGAGCAGTTCTTC

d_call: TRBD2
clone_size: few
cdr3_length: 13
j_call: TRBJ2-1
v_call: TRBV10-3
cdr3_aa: CAISDQREGEQFF
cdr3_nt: TGTGCCATCAGTGATCAGCGGGAGGGTGAGCAGTTCTTC

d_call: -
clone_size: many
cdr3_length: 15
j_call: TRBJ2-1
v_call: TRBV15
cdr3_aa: CATSRNREGVNEQFF
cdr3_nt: TGTGCCACCAGCAGAAACAGGGAGGGGGTCAATGAGCAGTTCTTC

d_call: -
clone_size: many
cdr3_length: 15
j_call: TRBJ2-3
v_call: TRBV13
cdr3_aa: CASSLGTTDTDTQYF
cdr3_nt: TGTGCCAGCAGCTTAGGGACAACGGACACAGATACGCAGTATTTT

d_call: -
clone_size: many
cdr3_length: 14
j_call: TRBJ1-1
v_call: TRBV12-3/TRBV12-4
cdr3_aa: CASSLNTAPLQAFF
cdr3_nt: TGTGCCAGCAGTTTGAACACGGCACCACTTCAAGCTTTCTTT

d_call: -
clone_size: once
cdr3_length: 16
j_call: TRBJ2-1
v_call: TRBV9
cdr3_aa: CASSVESLGRYNEQFF
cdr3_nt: TGTGCCAGCAGCGTAGAATCGTTGGGGCGGTACAATGAGCAGTTCTTC

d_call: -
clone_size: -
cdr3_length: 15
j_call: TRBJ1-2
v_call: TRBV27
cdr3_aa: CASSSIPRQPKGYTF
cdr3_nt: TGTGCCAGCAGTTCTATCCCCAGACAGCCTAAGGGCTACACCTTC

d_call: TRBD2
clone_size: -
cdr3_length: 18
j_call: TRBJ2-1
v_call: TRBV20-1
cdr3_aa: CSANVWDYHRRNWTEQFF
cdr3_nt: TGCAGTGCCAACGTCTGGGACTACCACCGGCGGAACTGGACTGAGCAGTTCTTC

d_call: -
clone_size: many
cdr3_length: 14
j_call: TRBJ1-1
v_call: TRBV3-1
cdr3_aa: CASSQNRLHTEAFF
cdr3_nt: TGTGCCAGCAGCCAAAACAGACTACACACTGAAGCTTTCTTT

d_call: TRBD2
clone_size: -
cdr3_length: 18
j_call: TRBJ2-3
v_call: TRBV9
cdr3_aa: CASSPRARAGGPPDTQYF
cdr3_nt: TGTGCCAGCAGCCCGAGAGCTCGAGCGGGAGGACCACCAGATACGCAGTATTTT

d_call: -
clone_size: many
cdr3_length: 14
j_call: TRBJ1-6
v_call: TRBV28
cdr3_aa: CASTTGGGDSPLHF
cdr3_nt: TGTGCCAGCACCACCGGGGGGGGTGATTCACCCCTCCACTTT

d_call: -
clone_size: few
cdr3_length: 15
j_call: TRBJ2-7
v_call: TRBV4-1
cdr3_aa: CASSQGVTVSYEQYF
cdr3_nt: TGCGCCAGCAGCCAAGGGGTGACAGTCTCCTACGAGCAGTACTTC

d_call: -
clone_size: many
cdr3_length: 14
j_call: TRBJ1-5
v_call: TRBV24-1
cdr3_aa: CAISTEYSNQPQHF
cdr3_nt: TGTGCCATATCGACAGAGTATAGCAATCAGCCCCAGCATTTT

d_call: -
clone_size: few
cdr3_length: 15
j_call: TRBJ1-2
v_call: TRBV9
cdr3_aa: CASSVGGSEGYGYTF
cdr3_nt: TGTGCCAGCAGCGTAGGGGGAAGTGAGGGCTATGGCTACACCTTC

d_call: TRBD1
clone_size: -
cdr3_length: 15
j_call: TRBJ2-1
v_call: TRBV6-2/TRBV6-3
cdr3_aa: CASTINRQGGNEQFF
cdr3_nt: TGTGCCAGCACTATTAATCGACAGGGGGGGAATGAGCAGTTCTTC

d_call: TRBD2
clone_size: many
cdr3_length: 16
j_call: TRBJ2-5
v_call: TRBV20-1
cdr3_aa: CSARRWSSGSEETQYF
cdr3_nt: TGCAGTGCTAGACGTTGGTCTAGCGGATCTGAAGAGACCCAGTACTTC

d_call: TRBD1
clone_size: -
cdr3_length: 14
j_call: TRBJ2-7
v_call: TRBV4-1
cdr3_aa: CASKTGDHSYEQYF
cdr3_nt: TGCGCCAGCAAGACAGGGGACCACTCCTACGAGCAGTACTTC

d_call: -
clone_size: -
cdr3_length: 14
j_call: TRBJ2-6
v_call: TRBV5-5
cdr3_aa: CASTVGAGANVLTF
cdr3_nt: TGTGCCAGTACTGTAGGTGCTGGGGCCAACGTCCTGACTTTC

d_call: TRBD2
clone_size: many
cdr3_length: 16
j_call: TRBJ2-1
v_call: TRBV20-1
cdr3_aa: CSARDRTSGVGDEQFF
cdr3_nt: TGCAGTGCTAGAGACAGGACTAGCGGGGTTGGCGATGAGCAGTTCTTC

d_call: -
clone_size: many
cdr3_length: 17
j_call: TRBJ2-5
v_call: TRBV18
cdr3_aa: CASSPSEGRPAQETQYF
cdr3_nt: TGTGCCAGCTCACCTTCCGAGGGGCGACCGGCCCAAGAGACCCAGTACTTC

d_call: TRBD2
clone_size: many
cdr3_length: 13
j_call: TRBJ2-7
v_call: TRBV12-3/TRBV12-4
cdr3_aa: CASSRLAGGRQYF
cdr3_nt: TGTGCCAGCAGTCGACTAGCGGGAGGCAGGCAGTACTTC

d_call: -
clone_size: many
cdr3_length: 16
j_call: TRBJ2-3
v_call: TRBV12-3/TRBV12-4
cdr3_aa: CASSSKSDSYTDTQYF
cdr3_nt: TGTGCCAGCAGTTCTAAATCCGACTCATATACAGATACGCAGTATTTT

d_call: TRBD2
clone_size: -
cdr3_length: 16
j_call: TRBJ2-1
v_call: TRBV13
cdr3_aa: CASSSTSGDNHNEQFF
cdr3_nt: TGTGCCAGCAGCTCGACTAGCGGGGACAACCACAATGAGCAGTTCTTC

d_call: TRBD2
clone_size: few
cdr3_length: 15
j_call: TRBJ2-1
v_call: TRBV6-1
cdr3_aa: CASKTSGRAVYEQFF
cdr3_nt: TGTGCCAGCAAAACTAGCGGGAGGGCCGTATATGAGCAGTTCTTC

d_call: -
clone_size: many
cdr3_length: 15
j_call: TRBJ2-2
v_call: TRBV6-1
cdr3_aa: CASSANPENTGELFF
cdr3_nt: TGTGCCAGCAGTGCCAATCCAGAGAACACCGGGGAGCTGTTTTTT

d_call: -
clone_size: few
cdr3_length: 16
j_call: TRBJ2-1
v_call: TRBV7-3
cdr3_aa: CASSHSRVAEYNEQFF
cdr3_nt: TGTGCCAGCAGTCACTCTCGGGTAGCGGAGTACAATGAGCAGTTCTTC

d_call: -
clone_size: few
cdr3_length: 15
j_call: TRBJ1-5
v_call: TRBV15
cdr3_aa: CATSRGTVDNQPQHF
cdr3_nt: TGTGCCACCAGCAGAGGGACAGTAGACAATCAGCCCCAGCATTTT

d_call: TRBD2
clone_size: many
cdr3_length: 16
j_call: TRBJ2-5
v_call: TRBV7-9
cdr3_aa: CASSLTSGRALETQYF
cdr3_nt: TGTGCCAGCAGCTTAACTAGCGGGAGGGCCTTGGAGACCCAGTACTTC

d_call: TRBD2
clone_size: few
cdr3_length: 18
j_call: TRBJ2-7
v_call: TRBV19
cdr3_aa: CASSISGTSGSLSYEQYF
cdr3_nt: TGTGCCAGTAGTATCAGCGGGACTAGCGGGAGCCTCTCCTACGAGCAGTACTTC

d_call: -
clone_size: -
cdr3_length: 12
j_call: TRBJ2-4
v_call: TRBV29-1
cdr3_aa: CSVSNWENIQYF
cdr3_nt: TGCAGCGTTTCTAACTGGGAAAACATTCAGTACTTC

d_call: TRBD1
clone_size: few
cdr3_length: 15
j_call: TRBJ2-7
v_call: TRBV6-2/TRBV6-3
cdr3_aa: CASSYGTGSSYEQYF
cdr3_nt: TGTGCCAGCAGTTATGGGACAGGGAGCTCCTACGAGCAGTACTTC

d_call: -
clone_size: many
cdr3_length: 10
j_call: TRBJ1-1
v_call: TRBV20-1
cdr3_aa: CSFGGREAFF
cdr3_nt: TGCAGCTTCGGGGGGCGGGAAGCTTTCTTT

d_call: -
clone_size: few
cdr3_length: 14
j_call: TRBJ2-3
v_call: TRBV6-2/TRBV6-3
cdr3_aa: CASSKPVRSDTQYF
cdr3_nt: TGTGCCAGCAGCAAACCCGTTAGATCAGATACGCAGTATTTT

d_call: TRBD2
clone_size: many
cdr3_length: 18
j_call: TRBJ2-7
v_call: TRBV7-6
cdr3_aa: CASSAQWTSGRSSYEQYF
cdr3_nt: TGTGCCAGCAGCGCCCAATGGACTAGCGGGAGGAGCTCCTACGAGCAGTACTTC

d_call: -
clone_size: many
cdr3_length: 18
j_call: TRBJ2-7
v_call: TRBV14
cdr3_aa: CASSQSRNRVGTSHEQYF
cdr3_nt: TGTGCCAGCAGCCAATCCAGGAACCGAGTCGGGACCTCCCACGAGCAGTACTTC

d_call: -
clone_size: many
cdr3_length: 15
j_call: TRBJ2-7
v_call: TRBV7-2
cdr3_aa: CASSLGPVSSYEQYF
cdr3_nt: TGTGCCAGCAGCTTGGGTCCCGTCTCCTCCTACGAGCAGTACTTC

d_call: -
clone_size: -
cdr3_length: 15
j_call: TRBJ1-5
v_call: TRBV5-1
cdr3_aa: CASSLEGRSNQPQHF
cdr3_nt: TGCGCCAGCAGCTTGGAAGGCAGGAGCAATCAGCCCCAGCATTTT

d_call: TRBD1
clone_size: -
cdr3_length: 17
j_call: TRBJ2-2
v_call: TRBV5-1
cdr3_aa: CASSLPGQGANGGELFF
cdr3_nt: TGCGCCAGCAGCCTGCCGGGACAGGGGGCGAATGGCGGGGAGCTGTTTTTT

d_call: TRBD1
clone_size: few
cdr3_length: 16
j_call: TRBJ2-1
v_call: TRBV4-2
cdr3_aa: CASSQPRDRGYNEQFF
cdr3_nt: TGTGCCAGCAGCCAGCCCCGGGACAGGGGTTACAATGAGCAGTTCTTC

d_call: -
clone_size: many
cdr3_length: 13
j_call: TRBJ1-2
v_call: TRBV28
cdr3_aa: CASSRDRTYGYTF
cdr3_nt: TGTGCCAGCAGCCGTGACAGGACCTATGGCTACACCTTC

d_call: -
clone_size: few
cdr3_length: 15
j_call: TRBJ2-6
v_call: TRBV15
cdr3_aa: CATSRAESGANVLTF
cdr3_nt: TGTGCCACCAGCAGGGCGGAGTCTGGGGCCAACGTCCTGACTTTC

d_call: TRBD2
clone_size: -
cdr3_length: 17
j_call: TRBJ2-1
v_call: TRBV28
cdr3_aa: CASRRIGTSGDYNEQFF
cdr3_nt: TGTGCCAGCAGGAGAATCGGGACTAGCGGGGATTACAATGAGCAGTTCTTC

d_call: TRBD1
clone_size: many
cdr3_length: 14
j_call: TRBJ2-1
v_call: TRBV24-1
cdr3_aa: CATSDDRGSGEQFF
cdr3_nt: TGTGCCACCAGTGATGACAGGGGGTCGGGTGAGCAGTTCTTC

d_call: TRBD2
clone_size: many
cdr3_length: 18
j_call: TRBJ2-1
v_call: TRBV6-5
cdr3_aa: CASSYSILAGVAYNEQFF
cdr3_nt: TGTGCCAGCAGTTACTCGATACTAGCGGGAGTGGCCTACAATGAGCAGTTCTTC

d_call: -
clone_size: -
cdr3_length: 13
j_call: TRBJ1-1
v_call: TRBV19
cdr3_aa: CASSMTANTEAFF
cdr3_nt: TGTGCCAGTAGTATGACGGCGAACACTGAAGCTTTCTTT

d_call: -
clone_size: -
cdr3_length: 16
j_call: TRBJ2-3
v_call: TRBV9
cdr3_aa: CASSSRDDRVSDTQYF
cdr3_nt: TGTGCCAGCAGCTCCCGGGACGATCGTGTATCAGATACGCAGTATTTT

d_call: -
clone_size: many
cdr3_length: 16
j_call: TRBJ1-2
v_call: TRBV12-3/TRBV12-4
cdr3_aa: CASSFFPVDGWGGYTF
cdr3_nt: TGTGCCAGCAGTTTCTTCCCGGTGGACGGGTGGGGTGGCTACACCTTC

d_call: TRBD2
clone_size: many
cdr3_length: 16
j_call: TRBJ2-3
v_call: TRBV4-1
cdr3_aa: CASSQLTSGRIDTQYF
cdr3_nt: TGCGCCAGCAGCCAACTGACTAGCGGGAGAATTGATACGCAGTATTTT

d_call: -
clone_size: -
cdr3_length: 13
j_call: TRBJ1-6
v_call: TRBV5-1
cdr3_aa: CASSLDPQSPLHF
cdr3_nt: TGCGCCAGCAGCTTGGATCCGCAATCACCCCTCCACTTT

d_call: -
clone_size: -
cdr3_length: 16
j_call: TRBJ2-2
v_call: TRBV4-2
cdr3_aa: CASSQDFPGSTGELFF
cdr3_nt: TGTGCCAGCAGCCAAGATTTCCCGGGAAGCACCGGGGAGCTGTTTTTT

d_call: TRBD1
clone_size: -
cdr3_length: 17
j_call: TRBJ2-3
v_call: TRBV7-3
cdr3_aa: CASSLMVRAGGADTQYF
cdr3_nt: TGTGCCAGCAGCTTAATGGTCCGGGCAGGGGGCGCAGATACGCAGTATTTT

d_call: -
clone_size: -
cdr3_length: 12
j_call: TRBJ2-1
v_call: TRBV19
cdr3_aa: CASLSGYNEQFF
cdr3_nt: TGTGCCAGTCTTTCAGGGTACAATGAGCAGTTCTTC

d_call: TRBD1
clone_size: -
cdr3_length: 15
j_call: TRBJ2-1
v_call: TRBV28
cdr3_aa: CASRESTGSYNEQFF
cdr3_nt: TGTGCCAGCAGGGAATCGACAGGGTCCTACAATGAGCAGTTCTTC

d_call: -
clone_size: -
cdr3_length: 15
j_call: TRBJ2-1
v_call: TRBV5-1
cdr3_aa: CASSPVGGGHNEQFF
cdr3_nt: TGCGCCAGCAGCCCGGTAGGGGGGGGGCACAATGAGCAGTTCTTC

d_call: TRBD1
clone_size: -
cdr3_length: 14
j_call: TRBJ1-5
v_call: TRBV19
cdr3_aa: CASSRGQFNQPQHF
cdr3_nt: TGTGCCAGTAGTAGGGGACAGTTCAATCAGCCCCAGCATTTT